The rows below give T cell receptor beta chains drawn from one sample of a study of blood T cells in healthy people across ages. TCRdb re-derived calls from the 5' RACE reads in MiXCR, one entry per CDR3 protein. The sample has 1.5 million or so distinct CDR3 sequences, approximately 39% seen once. The sequenced sample consisted of blood. These receptors originate from a woman between 18 and 29 years old in good health. Both conserved end residues are part of each CDR3. Each record gives: J gene, V gene, D gene, clone size, CDR3 protein, CDR3 DNA. A D gene is named only where the DNA matches it firmly. Part of the rows lack a size; the others show once, few, many or a class for expanded clones.

TRBJ2-7 TRBV5-1 - - CASSRGRDPSYEQYF TGCGCCAGCAGCCGTGGCAGGGACCCTTCCTACGAGCAGTACTTC
TRBJ2-7 TRBV7-9 TRBD2 - CASSSELAGGNYEQYF TGTGCCAGCAGCTCGGAACTAGCGGGAGGGAACTACGAGCAGTACTTC
TRBJ2-7 TRBV6-2/TRBV6-3 TRBD2 few CASSQTTSGDSYEQYF TGTGCCAGCAGCCAAACGACTAGCGGGGACTCCTACGAGCAGTACTTC
TRBJ2-7 TRBV12-5 - few CASGYDRLGEQYF TGTGCTAGTGGTTACGACAGGTTGGGGGAGCAGTACTTC
TRBJ2-1 TRBV5-1 - few CASSLQWDSPQFF TGCGCCAGCAGCTTGCAATGGGACTCCCCCCAGTTCTTC
TRBJ2-1 TRBV12-3/TRBV12-4 TRBD2 - CASSLASGRWGNEQFF TGTGCCAGCAGTCTCGCTAGCGGTAGGTGGGGGAACGAGCAGTTCTTC
TRBJ2-7 TRBV12-3/TRBV12-4 - few CASSSVGSATYEQYF TGTGCCAGCAGTTCCGTGGGGAGCGCTACCTACGAGCAGTACTTC
TRBJ2-1 TRBV9 TRBD2 many CASSVGGLAGLAYNEQFF TGTGCCAGCAGCGTAGGCGGACTAGCGGGCTTGGCCTACAATGAGCAGTTCTTC
TRBJ2-3 TRBV6-6 - few CASSYWGARTDTQYF TGTGCCAGCAGTTACTGGGGGGCTCGGACAGATACGCAGTATTTT
TRBJ2-3 TRBV15 - few CATSSTAIWRQVPPNTQYF TGTGCCACCAGCAGCACAGCAATATGGCGACAGGTCCCACCTAATACGCAGTATTTT
TRBJ2-3 TRBV5-1 - few CASSRGAYTDTQYF TGCGCCAGCAGTCGTGGGGCCTACACAGATACGCAGTATTTT
TRBJ2-2 TRBV19 TRBD1 - CASSIRDRGDTGELFF TGTGCCAGTAGTATACGAGACAGGGGAGACACCGGGGAGTTGTTTTTT
TRBJ2-3 TRBV7-2 TRBD2 few CASSYGLAGGPRDTQYF TGTGCCAGCAGCTACGGACTAGCGGGAGGGCCTCGGGATACGCAGTATTTT
TRBJ2-3 TRBV20-1 TRBD2 few CSAFSGGTDTQYF TGCAGTGCTTTTAGCGGGGGCACAGATACGCAGTATTTT
TRBJ2-7 TRBV5-1 - - CASSLAGTNTYEQYF TGCGCCAGCAGCTTGGCCGGGACAAACACCTACGAGCAGTACTTC
TRBJ2-7 TRBV24-1 TRBD2 - CATSAAGAYEQYF TGTGCCACCAGTGCTGCGGGGGCCTACGAGCAGTACTTC
TRBJ1-5 TRBV10-3 - few CAISGARDQPQHF TGTGCCATCAGTGGGGCCCGCGATCAGCCCCAGCATTTT
TRBJ2-3 TRBV15 - - CATRTGTWTDTQYF TGTGCCACCAGAACCGGGACTTGGACAGATACGCAGTATTTT
TRBJ2-3 TRBV4-3 TRBD2 - CASSQGMTSGGDTQYF TGCGCCAGCAGCCAGGGCATGACTAGCGGGGGGGATACGCAGTATTTT
TRBJ1-6 TRBV20-1 - few CSAPRGRGVSNSPLHF TGCAGTGCTCCGAGGGGCAGGGGAGTGAGCAATTCACCCCTCCACTTT
TRBJ2-3 TRBV20-1 TRBD2 few CSARDRSSGTTDTQYF TGCAGTGCTAGAGATCGGTCTAGCGGGACCACAGATACGCAGTATTTT
TRBJ1-2 TRBV28 - - CASRPAESYDGYTF TGTGCCAGCAGACCCGCAGAGAGTTACGATGGCTACACCTTC
TRBJ2-3 TRBV2 TRBD2 - CASRWPELAGESSTDTQYF TGTGCCAGCAGATGGCCGGAACTAGCGGGAGAATCTAGCACAGATACGCAGTATTTT
TRBJ1-5 TRBV10-3 - - CAISEAGANQPQHF TGTGCCATCAGTGAAGCGGGGGCGAATCAGCCCCAGCATTTT
TRBJ2-7 TRBV4-3 TRBD1 - CASSHDTGDSYEQYF TGCGCCAGCAGCCATGATACAGGGGACTCCTACGAGCAGTACTTC
TRBJ2-1 TRBV4-1 - few CASSQEDISYNEQFF TGCGCCAGCAGCCAAGAAGATATATCCTACAATGAGCAGTTCTTC
TRBJ1-2 TRBV12-3/TRBV12-4 - - CASAIQGYGYTF TGTGCCAGCGCAATACAGGGCTATGGCTACACCTTC
TRBJ2-1 TRBV4-2 TRBD2 - CASSQAGTRKNEQFF TGTGCCAGCAGCCAAGCCGGGACTAGAAAGAATGAGCAGTTCTTC
TRBJ2-1 TRBV20-1 TRBD2 few CSAVSGSIYNEQFF TGCAGTGCCGTTAGCGGGAGCATCTACAATGAGCAGTTCTTC
TRBJ1-6 TRBV20-1 - few CSARDGRNSPLHF TGCAGTGCTAGAGATGGAAGGAATTCACCCCTCCACTTT
TRBJ1-2 TRBV14 TRBD1 few CASSPLLEGAGYGYTF TGTGCCAGCAGCCCTTTATTGGAGGGGGCAGGCTATGGCTACACCTTC
TRBJ1-1 TRBV29-1 - - CSVEDYGVGTEAFF TGCAGCGTTGAAGATTACGGGGTCGGCACTGAAGCTTTCTTT
TRBJ2-5 TRBV10-3 TRBD1 - CAISELPGGSYQETQYF TGTGCCATCAGTGAGTTGCCAGGGGGATCGTACCAAGAGACCCAGTACTTC
TRBJ1-2 TRBV7-3 - few CASSLLKGEGGYTF TGTGCCAGCAGCTTATTGAAAGGGGAGGGTGGCTACACCTTC
TRBJ2-5 TRBV7-9 TRBD2 - CASSFTSGANEQYF TGTGCCAGCAGCTTCACTAGCGGGGCCAATGAGCAGTACTTC
TRBJ2-5 TRBV29-1 - - CSVELVGETQYF TGCAGCGTTGAATTGGTTGGAGAGACCCAGTACTTC
TRBJ1-2 TRBV15 - few CATSREAATNYGYTF TGTGCCACCAGCAGAGAGGCAGCTACTAACTATGGCTACACCTTC
TRBJ2-3 TRBV29-1 - - CSVVTPGTTDTQYF TGCAGCGTTGTAACTCCCGGGACGACAGATACGCAGTATTTT
TRBJ2-7 TRBV5-1 TRBD1 once CASYRDRRRSGEQYF TGCGCCAGTTACCGGGACAGAAGACGCTCGGGCGAGCAGTACTTC
TRBJ2-7 TRBV25-1 - - CASSERLGVREQYF TGTGCCAGCAGTGAACGGCTCGGGGTTCGCGAGCAGTACTTC
TRBJ2-3 TRBV12-3/TRBV12-4 - few CASSPSSGEGNTQYF TGTGCCAGCAGTCCTTCTAGTGGAGAGGGCAATACGCAGTATTTT
TRBJ2-3 TRBV28 TRBD2 few CASSLSGTTGIDTQYF TGTGCCAGCAGTTTGTCCGGGACTACGGGCATAGATACGCAGTATTTT
TRBJ2-2 TRBV5-1 - - CASSVQEVTGELFF TGCGCCAGCAGCGTGCAGGAAGTGACCGGGGAGCTGTTTTTT
TRBJ2-7 TRBV21-1 - - CASSKEGGAYEQYF TGTGCCAGCAGCAAAGAGGGCGGAGCCTACGAGCAGTACTTC
TRBJ1-4 TRBV5-1 TRBD1 - CASRETGVEKLFF TGCGCCAGCCGGGAGACAGGGGTTGAAAAACTGTTTTTT
TRBJ1-1 TRBV7-2 - many CASSLVGGMNTEAFF TGTGCCAGCAGCTTAGTCGGGGGAATGAACACTGAAGCTTTCTTT
TRBJ2-3 TRBV28 TRBD2 few CASSFAGGGTDTQYF TGTGCCAGCAGTTTTGCGGGAGGTGGGACAGATACGCAGTATTTT
TRBJ2-3 TRBV20-1 - - CSASTGFGTDTQYF TGCAGTGCTAGCACCGGGTTCGGCACAGATACGCAGTATTTT
TRBJ2-3 TRBV27 - - CASSFLGRADTQYF TGTGCCAGCAGTTTCCTTGGGCGGGCAGATACGCAGTATTTT